One and the same sample provided the 23 T cell receptor beta chains below, sequenced in a study of post-analysis software for immune sequencing data. Unique-molecular-identifier-tagged TCR beta cDNA libraries were used. Each CDR3 protein is one row after TCRdb ran MiXCR on the PCR reads. The table has some 700,000 distinct CDR3 sequences, 55% to 60% seen once. Study conclusions and caveats: Higher frequency in patients than in controls was seen for about 5 TRBV segments, with TRBV5-6, TRBV5-1 and TRBV20-1 among them.

These receptors have no known antigen. The sample consisted of blood. The receptors were gathered from a girl aged 2 to 10 with multiple sclerosis.

This clonotype was recorded a few times. J is TRBJ2-4 and V is TRBV12-3 or TRBV12-4; D is uncertain. TRBJ2-7 explains the end of the DNA better; the J call may be wrong. This CDR3 has 12 amino acids. The CDR3, as DNA: TGTGCCAGCAGTTTGTGGCTTCCCGAGCAGTACTTC. It is translated as CASSLWLPEQYF.

V gene TRBV11-2 combines with J gene TRBJ2-3; the match to TRBD2 covers 9 bases. Trimming at V came to 3 bases and at J to 4 bases, leaving 14 bases not matched to a gene. This CDR3 is 18 amino acids long. Looked up from germline, CDR1 is SGHAT and CDR2 is FQNNGV. The CDR3 reads CASSFGLAGPHPSDTQYF. The CDR3 DNA reads TGTGCCAGCAGCTTCGGGCTAGCGGGGCCCCACCCGTCAGATACGCAGTATTTT.

This chain uses TRBV10-3 with TRBJ2-1, with D hard to call. The germline V and J ends were trimmed by 5 bases and 6 bases, with 5 bases remaining between them. This CDR3 has 11 residues. The germline V gene has CDR1 ENHRY and CDR2 SYGVKD. CDR3 bases: TGTGCCATCAGTTTAAGCAATGAGCAGTTCTTC. As protein: CAISLSNEQFF.

The V gene is TRBV6-5, the J gene TRBJ2-3, with unresolved D. Germline V lookup: CDR1 MNHEY, CDR2 SVGAGI. Trimming removed 4 bases at V and 1 base at J, with 15 bases between. The CDR3 runs 16 residues. The CDR3 nucleotides read TGTGCCAGCAGTTTCGAGTGGGGTGGGGGCACAGATACGCAGTATTTT. It codes for CASSFEWGGGTDTQYF.

The genes are TRBV20-1 and TRBJ2-4; 9 positions match TRBD2. TRBJ2-5 matches the DNA end more closely, so the J call is doubtful. Germline V gene data show CDR1 as DFQATT and CDR2 as SNEGSKA (reference sequence). There are 21 residues in the CDR3. The CDR3 protein is CSARDSPPEGVTSGGKETQYF. The CDR3 DNA follows: TGCAGTGCTAGAGATAGCCCCCCGGAAGGGGTGACTAGCGGAGGGAAAGAGACCCAGTACTTC.

This clonotype came up once. This rearrangement joins TRBV7-2 to TRBJ2-2; D is perhaps TRBD2 (5 bases). CDR1 and CDR2 (germline): SGHTA, FQGNSA. Trimming took off 4 bases at V and 2 bases at J, with 11 bases between the two ends. The CDR3 is 15 amino acids. CDR3 nucleotide sequence: TGTGCCAGCAGCTCCTGGACTCTCAACACCGGGGAGCTGTTTTTT. Translation: CASSSWTLNTGELFF.

The table lists this clonotype with a few counts. The CDR3 here is CASSESHFSTDTQYF. In nucleotides, the CDR3 is TGCGCCAGCAGTGAGTCCCACTTTAGCACAGATACGCAGTATTTT. V and J are TRBV10-1 and TRBJ2-3; D is undetermined. Trimming removed 0 bases at V and 0 bases at J, with 7 bases between. There are 15 residues in the CDR3. Per germline, CDR1 WNHNN and CDR2 SYGVQD (reference sequence).

The chain has TRBV7-9 and TRBJ2-3; 13 nucleotides agree with TRBD2. Germline loops: CDR1 SEHNR, CDR2 FQNEAQ (reference sequence). With 2 bases clipped from V and 4 bases from J, the junction kept 3 bases outside the gene matches. The CDR3 contains 16 residues. The CDR3 loop is CASSLPLAGGPDTQYF. In nucleotides, the CDR3 is TGTGCCAGCAGCTTACCACTAGCGGGGGGGCCAGATACGCAGTATTTT.

Only a few counts were recorded for this clonotype. The genes are TRBV7-6 and TRBJ2-1; D gene unclear. The length of the CDR3 is 14 residues. The germline gives CDR1 SGHVS, CDR2 FNYEAQ. Between the trimmed V and J ends, which lost 0 bases and 5 bases, there was a span of 8 bases. The CDR3 loop reads CASSLAPADNEQFF. DNA of the CDR3: TGTGCCAGCAGCTTAGCGCCAGCTGACAATGAGCAGTTCTTC.

In this sample, this clonotype turned up once. V gene TRBV6-6 combines with J gene TRBJ1-2; a weak D match, TRBD1 (5 bases). The length of the CDR3 is 14 residues. Germline assignment: CDR1 MNHNY and CDR2 SVGAGI (reference sequence). Trimming shortened V by 2 bases and J by 2 bases, and 9 bases separated the two germline ends. The CDR3 region is CASSYGTVNYGYTF. CDR3 coding DNA: TGTGCCAGCAGTTACGGGACGGTGAACTATGGCTACACCTTC.

The chain employs TRBV25-1 and TRBJ2-5, with D possibly TRBD2 on 5 matching bases. V dropped 8 bases and J dropped 5 bases, with 24 bases sitting between them. The CDR3 runs to 16 residues. Germline V gene lookup returns CDR1 MGHDK and CDR2 SYGVNS. This chain's CDR3 is CASRADGIEEQETQYF. CDR3 nucleotide sequence: TGTGCCAGCCGGGCGGACGGGATAGAAGAGCAGGAGACCCAGTACTTC.

The V call is TRBV10-3, the J call TRBJ2-5, with 9 bases identical to TRBD1. The assigned J gene may be wrong: the sequence end matches TRBJ2-7 better. Germline lookup yields CDR1 ENHRY and CDR2 SYGVKD. CDR3 length equals 13 residues. The CDR3 here is CAILGTGLGEQYF. For the CDR3, the DNA is TGTGCCATCCTCGGGACAGGGCTAGGCGAGCAGTACTTC.

The genes are TRBV6-4 and TRBJ2-1; possible D gene TRBD2, 5 bases. This CDR3 is 13 amino acids long. V was clipped by 5 bases and J by 9 bases, with 14 bases between them. CDR1 MRHNA and CDR2 SNTAGT come from the germline V gene. CDR3 residues: CASSSPSGSEQFF. The CDR3 DNA sequence: TGTGCCAGCAGTTCCCCGTCGGGGAGTGAGCAGTTCTTC.

On this clonotype: At one of its ends the junction is not consistent with the germline gene, which may arise from a read error. The J gene is TRBJ2-3, the V gene TRBV20-1; tentative D call: TRBD2 (6 bases). CDR1 and CDR2 (germline): DFQATT, SNEGSKA (reference sequence). The CDR3 contains 14 residues. The CDR3 is CSAIIGGVTNTQYF. As DNA, the CDR3 is TGCAGTGCTATAATCGGGGGAGTCACAAATACGCAGTATTTT.

The chain couples TRBV10-2 to TRBJ2-5; TRBD2 aligns across 9 bases. Germline lookup yields CDR1 WSHSY and CDR2 SAAADI. CDR3 length: 14 residues. V was clipped by 7 bases and J by 5 bases; unmatched bases: 8. The chain's CDR3 is CASNMGLARETQYF. DNA for the CDR3: TGCGCCAGCAATATGGGACTAGCTAGGGAGACCCAGTACTTC.

This sequence joins TRBV5-1 and TRBJ1-1, with TRBD1 matching over 7 bases. Germline V gene sequence: CDR1 SGHRS, CDR2 YFSETQ. With 4 bases clipped from V and 4 bases from J, the junction kept 7 bases outside the gene matches. The CDR3 runs 14 residues. The CDR3 spells CASSGGQVLTEAFF. CDR3 bases: TGCGCCAGCAGCGGCGGACAGGTTCTCACTGAAGCTTTCTTT.

This clonotype was counted a few times. The V call is TRBV7-2, the J call TRBJ1-2; no reliable D call. CDR1 SGHTA and CDR2 FQGNSA come from the germline V gene. The length of the CDR3 is 14 residues. Trimming removed 0 bases at V and 4 bases at J, with 9 bases between. The CDR3 loop is CASSLARVAYGYTF. DNA for the CDR3: TGTGCCAGCAGCTTAGCTAGGGTCGCCTATGGCTACACCTTC.

In this sample, this clonotype turned up once. The chain links TRBV11-2 to TRBJ2-3; D is undetermined. The germline V gene encodes CDR1 SGHAT and CDR2 FQNNGV. Trimming stripped 2 bases from V and 4 bases from J, with 16 bases between. CDR3 length: 16 amino acids. In DNA form, the CDR3 reads TGTGCCAGCAGCTTAAATCCCGGCGCGAGCCCAGATACGCAGTATTTT. This translates into CASSLNPGASPDTQYF.

V gene TRBV29-1 combines with J gene TRBJ2-1, with D unclear. From germline, CDR1 is SQVTM and CDR2 ANQGSEA. The V end was cut by 4 bases, the J end by 0 bases, with 10 bases between. The length of the CDR3 is 14 residues. CDR3 loop: CSVVPPSSYNEQFF. CDR3 bases: TGCAGCGTTGTCCCTCCGAGCTCCTACAATGAGCAGTTCTTC.

In its sample, this clonotype was seen a few times. The V and J genes are TRBV20-1 and TRBJ2-1, with 9 bases lining up with TRBD2. J was trimmed by 6 bases and V by 4 bases; bases with no gene match: 10. There are 15 residues in the CDR3. Germline CDR1 is DFQATT and CDR2 is SNEGSKA (reference sequence). In DNA, the CDR3 is TGCAGTGCTATAAGACAAGCGGGGGGTGGCAATGAGCAGTTCTTC. This sequence encodes CSAIRQAGGGNEQFF.

The chain carries TRBV18 and TRBJ2-7; D not certain. Trimming cost V 2 bases and J 4 bases, with 9 bases left between them. CDR1 is KGHSH and CDR2 is LQKENI in the germline V gene. The CDR3 is made up of 13 amino acids. The CDR3 loop reads CASSPGSRYEQYF. In DNA, the CDR3 is TGTGCCAGCTCACCAGGGTCAAGGTACGAGCAGTACTTC. The variable domain in full, completed from reference TRBV18 and TRBJ2-7, reads NAGVMQNPRHLVRRRGQEARLRCSPMKGHSHVYWYRQLPEEGLKFMVYLQKENIIDESGMPKERFSAEFPKEGPSILRIQQVVRGDSAAYFCASSPGSRYEQYFGPGTRLTVT.

V and J are TRBV7-9 and TRBJ2-7; D might be TRBD2 (6 bases). The end of the DNA aligns better with TRBJ2-5, so the J call may be wrong. In germline, CDR1 is SEHNR, CDR2 FQNEAQ (reference sequence). The CDR3 spans 16 residues. CDR3 amino acids: CASHGISAGLQETQYF. DNA for the CDR3: TGTGCCAGCCACGGGATCTCAGCGGGTCTACAAGAGACCCAGTACTTC.

To note about this clonotype: A junction boundary mismatches the germline segment, possibly from a read error. The CDR3 reads CASSWDSQETQYF. Written as DNA, the CDR3 is TGCGCCAGCAGCTGGGACAGCCAAGAGACCCAGTACTTC. The chain is built from TRBV7-2 and TRBJ2-5, with TRBD1 matching 7 bases. Looked up from germline, CDR1 is SGHTA and CDR2 is FQGNSA. CDR3 length equals 13 residues.